These T cell receptor beta chains were read from a single sample in a study of T-cell memory formation after mild COVID-19. TCRdb reprocessed the 5' RACE reads via MiXCR and lists one record per CDR3 protein. The top ten hold over 2% of the sample, which has about 140,000 distinct CDR3 sequences, around 21% seen once. Material: PBMCs or a T cell subset sorted from them (not recorded which). The receptors here all came from an adult woman who had mild COVID-19 (a few samples of this study predate the infection). Cell type and time point are not known. Both conserved end residues are part of each CDR3. D genes are given only for firm matches. Expanded clones are given a class, and other clones once, few, many or no size at all.

abundance	d_gene	len	v_gene	j_gene	CDR3aa	CDR3nt
few	NA	12	TRBV2	TRBJ2-7	CASSGPSYEQYF	TGTGCCAGCAGTGGGCCCTCCTACGAGCAGTACTTC
few	NA	15	TRBV12-3/TRBV12-4	TRBJ2-5	CASSFRGNPQETQYF	TGTGCCAGCAGTTTCCGGGGAAATCCTCAAGAGACCCAGTACTTC
few	NA	15	TRBV9	TRBJ2-1	CASSLGGVWFDEQFF	TGTGCCAGCAGCCTAGGGGGGGTATGGTTCGATGAGCAGTTCTTC
NA	NA	11	TRBV12-3/TRBV12-4	TRBJ1-1	CASRQRIRAFF	TGTGCCAGCAGGCAACGGATCCGAGCTTTCTTT
NA	NA	15	TRBV5-1	TRBJ2-1	CASSSWSQSYNEQFF	TGCGCCAGCAGCTCCTGGAGCCAGTCCTACAATGAGCAGTTCTTC
many	TRBD2	20	TRBV7-6	TRBJ2-7	CASSLAPSATSGRKPYEQYF	TGTGCCAGCAGCTTAGCGCCGTCGGCGACTAGCGGGAGAAAGCCCTACGAGCAGTACTTC
few	NA	16	TRBV27	TRBJ2-2	CASSSRGSRLTGELFF	TGTGCCAGCAGCTCCCGGGGATCCCGACTCACCGGGGAGCTGTTTTTT
NA	TRBD2	14	TRBV7-2	TRBJ2-7	CASSLTSGSNEQYF	TGTGCCAGCAGCCTGACTAGCGGGAGCAACGAGCAGTACTTC
once	TRBD2	14	TRBV11-2	TRBJ2-7	CASSLEPGGYEQYF	TGTGCCAGCAGCTTAGAACCGGGGGGCTACGAGCAGTACTTC
few	TRBD2	16	TRBV7-9	TRBJ2-7	CASSPITSGIIYEQYF	TGTGCCAGCAGCCCTATTACTAGCGGGATTATCTACGAGCAGTACTTC
few	NA	12	TRBV10-3	TRBJ2-7	CAISESSYEQYF	TGTGCCATCAGTGAGTCCTCCTACGAGCAGTACTTC
few	NA	13	TRBV29-1	TRBJ1-1	CSGRQSMNTEAFF	TGCAGCGGTCGACAGTCCATGAACACTGAAGCTTTCTTT
few	TRBD1	15	TRBV7-9	TRBJ1-2	CASSRTGGATGGYTF	TGTGCCAGCAGCCGGACAGGGGGCGCGACAGGGGGCTACACCTTC
NA	NA	14	TRBV4-1	TRBJ1-2	CASSQVIVSYGYTF	TGCGCCAGCAGCCAAGTCATCGTTAGCTATGGCTACACCTTC
NA	NA	15	TRBV5-1	TRBJ1-1	CASSLYQAMNTEAFF	TGCGCCAGCAGCTTGTACCAGGCCATGAACACTGAAGCTTTCTTT
NA	TRBD2	15	TRBV6-4	TRBJ2-3	CASSVAGLSTDTQYF	TGTGCCAGCAGTGTAGCGGGGCTCAGCACAGATACGCAGTATTTT
few	NA	12	TRBV15	TRBJ2-2	CATSRYTGELFF	TGTGCCACCAGCAGGTACACCGGGGAGCTGTTTTTT
NA	NA	14	TRBV5-5	TRBJ1-3	CASSFDSSGNTIYF	TGTGCCAGCAGCTTCGACAGCTCTGGAAACACCATATATTTT
few	TRBD1	16	TRBV9	TRBJ2-1	CASSARTGDSWDEQFF	TGTGCCAGCAGCGCCCGGACAGGGGACAGCTGGGATGAGCAGTTCTTC
many	NA	14	TRBV7-8	TRBJ1-2	CASSRRDSNYGYTF	TGTGCCAGCAGCCGTCGCGACAGTAACTATGGCTACACCTTC
NA	TRBD2	14	TRBV12-3/TRBV12-4	TRBJ2-7	CASSPGGAFYEQYF	TGTGCCAGCAGTCCCGGGGGGGCCTTCTACGAGCAGTACTTC
many	NA	16	TRBV24-1	TRBJ2-6	CATEGQSSSGANVLTF	TGTGCCACGGAGGGACAGTCGAGCTCTGGGGCCAACGTCCTGACTTTC
few	NA	15	TRBV20-1	TRBJ2-3	CSAPRVSGATDTQYF	TGCAGTGCCCCCCGGGTTTCGGGAGCCACAGATACGCAGTATTTT
NA	NA	16	TRBV5-1	TRBJ2-1	CASSLEPGRLDNEQFF	TGCGCCAGCAGCTTGGAGCCAGGGCGCCTCGACAATGAGCAGTTCTTC
NA	NA	14	TRBV30	TRBJ2-7	CAWSAQRKWYEQYF	TGTGCCTGGAGTGCACAACGCAAATGGTACGAGCAGTACTTC
few	NA	12	TRBV7-9	TRBJ1-1	CASSQGYTEAFF	TGTGCCAGCAGCCAGGGGTACACTGAAGCTTTCTTT
NA	NA	14	TRBV3-1	TRBJ2-3	CASSQAAGARTQYF	TGTGCCAGCAGCCAAGCGGCGGGGGCACGTACGCAGTATTTT
many	TRBD2	18	TRBV5-1	TRBJ2-1	CASSSGLPGLADYNEQFF	TGCGCCAGCAGCTCGGGACTGCCGGGACTAGCGGATTACAATGAGCAGTTCTTC
few	NA	17	TRBV7-9	TRBJ2-7	CASSSTWTLGPDYEQYF	TGTGCCAGCAGCTCCACGTGGACCCTGGGGCCAGACTACGAGCAGTACTTC